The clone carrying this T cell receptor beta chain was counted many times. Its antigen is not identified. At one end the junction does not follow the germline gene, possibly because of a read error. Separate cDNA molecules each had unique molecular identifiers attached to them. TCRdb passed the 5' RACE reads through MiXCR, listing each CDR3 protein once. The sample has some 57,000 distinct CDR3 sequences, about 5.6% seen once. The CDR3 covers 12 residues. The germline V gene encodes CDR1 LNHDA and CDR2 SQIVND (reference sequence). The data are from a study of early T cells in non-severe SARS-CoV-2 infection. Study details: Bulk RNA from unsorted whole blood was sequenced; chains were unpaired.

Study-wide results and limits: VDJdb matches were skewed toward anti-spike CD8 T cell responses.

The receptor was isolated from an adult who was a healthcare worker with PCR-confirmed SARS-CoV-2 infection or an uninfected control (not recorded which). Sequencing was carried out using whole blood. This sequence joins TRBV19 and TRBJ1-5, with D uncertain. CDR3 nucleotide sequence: TGTGCCAGTAATATAGGTTTTCAGCCCCAGCATTTT. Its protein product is CASNIGFQPQHF. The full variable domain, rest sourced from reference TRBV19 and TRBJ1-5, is DGGITQSPKYLFRKEGQNVTLSCEQNLNHDAMYWYRQDPGQGLRLIYYSQIVNDFQKGDIAEGYSVSREKKESFPLTVTSAQKNPTAFYLCASNIGFQPQHFGDGTRLSIL.